These 10 T cell receptor beta chains came from one sample sequenced in a study of T cell responses to AZD1222 COVID-19 vaccine. Clones were read by immunoSEQ multiplex PCR, and TCRdb kept only the in-frame ones, dropping some. Among around 94,000 clones listed, nearly 90% were seen once. The source was peripheral blood, collected on day 0 of AZD1222 vaccination. The receptors here all came from an adult in good health.

The chain is built from TRBV5-4 and TRBJ1-4; D is perhaps TRBD1 (5 bases). The ends were cut back, 0 bases at V and 7 bases at J, with 13 bases in the middle. The germline CDR1 and CDR2 sequences are SGHNT and YYREEE (reference sequence). The length of the CDR3 is 15 residues. DNA of the CDR3: TGTGCCAGCAGCTTGGCAGGGCAGGGAAGTGAAAAACTGTTTTTT. Residues: CASSLAGQGSEKLFF.

The chain carries TRBV19 and TRBJ2-7; weak D call: TRBD1 (6 bases). The V end lost 4 bases, the J end lost 2 bases, and 21 bases lay between the germline ends. CDR3 length: 17 residues. The germline V gene has CDR1 LNHDA and CDR2 SQIVND (reference sequence). The CDR3 protein is CASSTRIMDSLPYEQYF. DNA of the CDR3: TGTGCCAGTAGTACGAGAATTATGGACAGCCTACCCTACGAGCAGTACTTC.

This chain joins TRBV10-3 and TRBJ2-7; D call uncertain. Germline values: CDR1 ENHRY, CDR2 SYGVKD. The CDR3 has 13 amino acids. Deletions cut 4 bases from V and 4 bases from J, with 11 bases between. In nucleotides, the CDR3 is TGTGCCATCAGTGTCACCACAGATTACGAGCAGTACTTC. Its translation is CAISVTTDYEQYF.

The chain carries TRBV4-2 and TRBJ2-1; 12 nucleotides line up with TRBD2. The CDR3 is 17 amino acids. CDR1 is LGHNA, CDR2 YNFKEQ, per germline. V dropped 3 bases and J dropped 5; count of bases not matched to a gene: 8. CDR3 loop: CASSQELAGGPNNEQFF. The CDR3 nucleotides are TGTGCCAGCAGCCAGGAGCTAGCGGGGGGGCCAAACAATGAGCAGTTCTTC.

This clone was counted once. The V and J genes are TRBV11-3 and TRBJ1-1; D is unclear. The CDR3 covers 12 residues. In germline, CDR1 is SGHNT, CDR2 YENEEA. V shed 5 bases and J shed 3 bases, with 7 bases lying between them. Written as DNA, the CDR3 is TGTGCCAGCAGCGATGGGGACACTGAAGCTTTCTTT. This sequence encodes CASSDGDTEAFF. Together with reference TRBV11-3 and TRBJ1-1, the CDR3 gives the full variable domain: EAGVVQSPRYKIIEKKQPVAFWCNPISGHNTLYWYLQNLGQGPELLIRYENEEAVDDSQLPKDRFSAERLKGVDSTLKIQPAELGDSAVYLCASSDGDTEAFFGQGTRLTVV.

This chain joins TRBV6-8 and TRBJ1-2; maybe TRBD1 (5 bases). This CDR3 is 17 amino acids long. Germline CDR1 is MNHGY and CDR2 is SAAAGT. Trimming shortened V by 2 bases and J by 5 bases, and 21 bases separated the two germline ends. The CDR3 is CASSYASHGGVWYGYTF. The CDR3, as DNA: TGTGCCAGCAGTTACGCTTCCCACGGGGGGGTTTGGTATGGCTACACCTTC.

The V call is TRBV10-3, the J call TRBJ1-2; 10 positions agree with TRBD1. CDR3 size: 15 residues. Trimming at V came to 3 bases and at J to 5 bases, leaving 6 bases not matched to a gene. Germline lookup yields CDR1 ENHRY and CDR2 SYGVKD. The CDR3 here is CAISETGTGDYGYTF. CDR3 in DNA: TGTGCCATCAGTGAAACCGGGACAGGGGATTATGGCTACACCTTC.

V gene TRBV7-9 combines with J gene TRBJ2-7, with TRBD1 identical over 7 bases. The CDR3 runs to 13 residues. With V trimmed by 5 bases and J by 3 bases, 4 bases remained unmatched. Germline V gene data show CDR1 as SEHNR and CDR2 as FQNEAQ (reference sequence). The CDR3 coding sequence is TGTGCCAGCAGCGCCAGGACAGGCTACGAGCAGTACTTC. Its protein product is CASSARTGYEQYF.

CDR3 region: CASSLMASSGNTIYF. CDR3 coding DNA: TGTGCCAGCAGCTTAATGGCGAGCTCTGGAAACACCATATATTTT. This chain links TRBV7-9 with TRBJ1-3; D is ambiguous. Germline V lookup: CDR1 SEHNR, CDR2 FQNEAQ (reference sequence). This CDR3 is built from 15 residues. Trimming took 2 bases from V and 0 from J, leaving 8 bases between them.

The chain couples TRBV10-2 to TRBJ2-7; D gene ambiguous. Deletions cut 8 bases from V and 6 bases from J, with 5 bases between. CDR1 WSHSY and CDR2 SAAADI come from the germline V gene. This CDR3 region has 9 residues. For the CDR3, the DNA is TGCGCCAGCGGTCTCGAGCAGTACTTC. Translation: CASGLEQYF.